A single sample gave rise to the 5 T cell receptor beta chains below, sequenced in a study of spatial heterogeneity in lung cancer. Noted time point: blood at routine non-recurrence follow-up after resection. MiXCR, applied by TCRdb to the 5' RACE reads, yields one record per CDR3 protein. The data contain about 16,000 distinct CDR3 sequences, roughly 6.3% of them seen just once; the ten biggest clones take up over 20%. The sample was PBMCs, taken at follow-up. These receptors came from a male donor with early-stage non-small cell lung cancer.

This clonotype has ten or more counts. The V and J genes are TRBV4-3 and TRBJ2-6, with D perhaps being TRBD1 or TRBD2 (5 bases each). With 1 base removed from V and 0 bases from J, the gap between germline ends came to 10 bases. The CDR3 contains 17 residues. In germline, CDR1 is LGHNA, CDR2 YSLEER. CDR3 loop: CASSQALRGSGANVLTF. The CDR3 nucleotides read TGCGCCAGCAGCCAAGCCCTGAGGGGCTCTGGGGCCAACGTCCTGACTTTC.

This clonotype is medium-sized (0.01 to 0.1%) in the sample. The CDR3 DNA reads TGTGCCAGCACCAGACAGGGGGTTGGAGAGACCCAGTACTTC. Translation: CASTRQGVGETQYF. The chain recombines TRBV6-5 with TRBJ2-5; 9 nucleotides align to TRBD1. Germline values: CDR1 MNHEY, CDR2 SVGAGI. V lost 7 bases, J lost 4 bases, and 7 bases stayed unmatched. The CDR3 contains 14 residues.

This clonotype was recorded at least ten times. The chain joins TRBV4-1 to TRBJ2-1; no clear D gene. Germline CDR1 MGHRA, CDR2 YSYEKL. CDR3 size: 16 residues. The V end was cut by 4 bases, the J end by 4 bases, with 17 bases between. CDR3 amino acids: CASSRSRVGVYNEQFF. CDR3 in DNA: TGCGCCAGCAGCCGCAGTCGCGTCGGAGTTTACAATGAGCAGTTCTTC.

The gene calls are TRBV12-3 or TRBV12-4 and TRBJ2-7, with TRBD1 matching 7 bases. This CDR3 region has 15 residues. V was clipped by 1 base and J by 0 bases; unmatched bases: 3. The CDR3 bases are TGTGCCAGCAGTTTAGGAGGGGGCGTCTCCTACGAGCAGTACTTC. As protein: CASSLGGGVSYEQYF.

This clonotype was observed many times. The V call is TRBV20-1, the J call TRBJ2-7, with D possibly TRBD1 on 6 matching bases. This CDR3 is built from 12 residues. V was cut by 2 bases and J by 5 bases, with 10 bases left in between. Germline V gene sequence: CDR1 DFQATT, CDR2 SNEGSKA (reference sequence). The CDR3 coding sequence is TGCAGTGCTAGAAAACAGGGAAACGAGCAGTACTTC. This gives the protein CSARKQGNEQYF.